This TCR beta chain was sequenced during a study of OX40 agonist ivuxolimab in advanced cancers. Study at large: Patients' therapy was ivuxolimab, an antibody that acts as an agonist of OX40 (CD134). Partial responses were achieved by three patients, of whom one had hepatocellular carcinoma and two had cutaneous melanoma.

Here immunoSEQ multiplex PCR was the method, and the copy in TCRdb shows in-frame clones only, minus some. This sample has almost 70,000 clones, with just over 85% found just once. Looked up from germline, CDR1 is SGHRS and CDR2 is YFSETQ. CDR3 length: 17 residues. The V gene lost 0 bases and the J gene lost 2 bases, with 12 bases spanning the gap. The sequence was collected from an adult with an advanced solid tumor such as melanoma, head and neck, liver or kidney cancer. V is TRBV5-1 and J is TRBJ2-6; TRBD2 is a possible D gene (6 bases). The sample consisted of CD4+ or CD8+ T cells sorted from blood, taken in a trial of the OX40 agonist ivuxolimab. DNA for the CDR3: TGCGCCAGCAGCTTGGGTCCTTGGGGGGCTGGGGCCAACGTCCTGACTTTC. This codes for CASSLGPWGAGANVLTF.